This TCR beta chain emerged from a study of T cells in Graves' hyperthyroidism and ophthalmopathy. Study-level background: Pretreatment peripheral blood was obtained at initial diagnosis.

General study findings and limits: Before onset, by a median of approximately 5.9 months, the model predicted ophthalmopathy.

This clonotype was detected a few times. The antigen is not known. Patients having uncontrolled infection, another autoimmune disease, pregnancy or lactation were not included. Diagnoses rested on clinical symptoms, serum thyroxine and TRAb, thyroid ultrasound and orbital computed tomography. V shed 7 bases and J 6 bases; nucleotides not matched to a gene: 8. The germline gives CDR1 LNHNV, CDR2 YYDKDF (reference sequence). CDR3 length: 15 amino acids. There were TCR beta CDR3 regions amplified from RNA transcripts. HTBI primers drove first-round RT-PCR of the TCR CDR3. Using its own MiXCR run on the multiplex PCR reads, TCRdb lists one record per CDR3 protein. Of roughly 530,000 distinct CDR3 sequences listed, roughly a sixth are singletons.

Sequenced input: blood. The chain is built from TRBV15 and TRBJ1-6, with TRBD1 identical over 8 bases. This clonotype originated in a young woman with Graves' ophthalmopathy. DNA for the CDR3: TGTGCCACCACCCAGGGGGCGAAGCGTAATTCACCCCTCCACTTT. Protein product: CATTQGAKRNSPLHF. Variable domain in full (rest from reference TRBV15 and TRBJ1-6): DAMVIQNPRYQVTQFGKPVTLSCSQTLNHNVMYWYQQKSSQAPKLLFHYYDKDFNNEADTPDNFQSRRPNTSFCFLDIRSPGLGDTAMYLCATTQGAKRNSPLHFGNGTRLTVT.